The clone carrying this TCR beta chain has at least ten counts. What it binds is unknown. The data were obtained in a study of T cells after yellow fever vaccination. General study results and limits: Abundant clonotypes from the bulk population could get into FACS-sorted repertoires as contaminants. Most primary-vaccination clones reappeared after the booster (about 95% CD4, more than 70% CD8).

V shed 6 bases and J shed 4 bases, with 10 bases lying between them. Germline V gives CDR1 DFQATT, CDR2 SNEGSKA (reference sequence). This CDR3 region has 12 residues. Each CDR3 protein gets one entry after TCRdb re-called the 5' RACE reads with MiXCR. The sample contains 450,000 to 600,000 distinct CDR3 sequences, approximately 13% of which appear only once. The material was PBMCs, obtained on the day of the yellow fever booster vaccination. The sequence was collected from a man aged 30 to 39 who received the YFV17D yellow fever vaccine. This rearrangement joins TRBV20-1 to TRBJ2-1, with D unresolved. The CDR3, as DNA: TGCAGTGCCATGGGCGCTTACAATGAGCAGTTCTTC. Translating gives CSAMGAYNEQFF.